The 6 T cell receptor beta chains presented below share a single source sample, sequenced in a study of T cell repertoires in cytomegalovirus infection. MiXCR, run by TCRdb on the reads, gives a single entry per CDR3 protein. The repertoire holds under 350,000 distinct CDR3 sequences, with 9.6% as singletons. Sequences were obtained from PBMCs. These receptors were collected from a human donor in good health (CMV status not recorded). Some clones in this sample may be carry-over from other donors' samples.

This clonotype was recorded many times. V and J are TRBV10-3 and TRBJ2-1; perhaps D is TRBD1 or TRBD2 (7 bases each). Germline V gene sequence: CDR1 ENHRY, CDR2 SYGVKD. With 7 bases removed from V and 5 bases from J, the gap between germline ends came to 15 bases. There are 14 residues in the CDR3. CDR3: CAITGGEPNNEQFF. The DNA for the CDR3 is TGTGCCATCACAGGGGGGGAGCCGAACAATGAGCAGTTCTTC.

This clonotype came up many times. V usage is TRBV29-1 and J usage is TRBJ1-2; a weak D match, TRBD1 (6 bases). This CDR3 has 13 amino acids. In germline, CDR1 is SQVTM, CDR2 ANQGSEA. The germline V and J ends were trimmed by 7 bases and 3 bases, with 15 bases remaining between them. CDR3 region: CSAHGGLDYGYTF. The CDR3, as DNA: TGCAGCGCCCACGGGGGGCTGGACTATGGCTACACCTTC.

This clonotype was counted ten times or more. The rearrangement joins TRBV7-8 to TRBJ1-6; 8 bases fit TRBD1. Germline trimming cut 7 bases from V and 9 bases from J; bases unmatched to any gene: 8. This CDR3 is built from 14 residues. Germline V gene lookup returns CDR1 SGHVS and CDR2 FQNEAQ. CDR3 amino acids: CASTNTGGASPLHF. The CDR3 DNA follows: TGTGCCAGCACCAACACAGGGGGGGCTTCACCCCTCCACTTT.

This clonotype was seen ten or more times. The chain carries TRBV20-1 and TRBJ1-2; D perhaps matches TRBD1 (5 bases). V was clipped by 6 bases and J by 8 bases, with 25 bases between them. The CDR3 length is 15 residues. Looked up from germline, CDR1 is DFQATT and CDR2 is SNEGSKA (reference sequence). The CDR3 is CSATHRGENYGGYTF. The CDR3 DNA reads as TGCAGTGCCACCCACCGGGGGGAAAACTACGGGGGCTACACCTTC.

This sequence joins TRBV20-1 and TRBJ2-4; 8 positions agree with TRBD2. From germline, CDR1 is DFQATT and CDR2 SNEGSKA (reference sequence). The ends lost 4 bases at V and 6 bases at J; junction bases unmatched: 8. CDR3 length: 14 residues. CDR3 sequence: CSATEPGTRNIQYF. Written as DNA, the CDR3 is TGCAGTGCTACAGAACCCGGGACTAGAAACATTCAGTACTTC.

This rearrangement joins TRBV2 to TRBJ1-1; D is perhaps TRBD1 (5 bases). The CDR3 loop spans 16 amino acids. Trimming removed 11 bases from V and 6 bases from J, with 28 bases in between. Germline lookup yields CDR1 SNHLY and CDR2 FYNNEI. The CDR3 sequence is CAGQGPGLVLSAEAFF. The CDR3 DNA reads as TGTGCCGGACAAGGTCCAGGGCTTGTGTTGTCGGCTGAAGCTTTCTTT.